Listed here are 29 T cell receptor beta chains from one sample, sequenced in a study of blood T cell repertoires in COVID-19. The table came from immunoSEQ multiplex PCR; TCRdb's copy has only in-frame clones and leaves some out. The sample includes roughly 70,000 clones, approximately 81% seen only once; the top ten take roughly 4.8%. Sequenced: peripheral blood. The receptor source for this set is an elderly woman with active or convalescent COVID-19.

A single count supports this clone. The J gene is TRBJ2-6, the V gene TRBV6-2 or TRBV6-3; 14 positions agree with TRBD2. The J segment lost 4 bases and the V segment lost 5 bases, leaving 10 bases of the junction unmatched. This CDR3 region has 19 residues. In germline, CDR1 is MNHEY, CDR2 SVGEGT. The CDR3 DNA sequence: TGTGCCAGCAGTGCCGGGACTAGCGGGAGTTTGACCGGGGCCAACGTCCTGACTTTC. This translates into CASSAGTSGSLTGANVLTF.

This chain uses TRBV7-2 with TRBJ1-6; tentatively, D is TRBD1 (6 bases). Germline V CDR1 and CDR2: SGHTA, FQGNSA. The CDR3 spans 14 residues. The V end was cut by 6 bases, the J end by 6 bases, with 12 bases between. Written as DNA, the CDR3 is TGTGCCAGCAGGGGGGGGCAGCCTAATTCACCCCTCCACTTT. Residues: CASRGGQPNSPLHF.

V is TRBV7-3 and J is TRBJ2-2; 8 bases line up with TRBD2. Trimming at V came to 5 bases and at J to 1 base, leaving 3 bases not matched to a gene. The CDR3 has 15 residues. Germline V gene lookup returns CDR1 SGHTA and CDR2 FQGTGA. The CDR3 DNA follows: TGTGCCAGCAGCCGGGGACTAGAGAACACCGGGGAGCTGTTTTTT. This codes for CASSRGLENTGELFF. The variable domain in full, with the rest retrieved from reference TRBV7-3 and TRBJ2-2, is GAGVSQTPSNKVTEKGKYVELRCDPISGHTALYWYRQSLGQGPEFLIYFQGTGAADDSGLPNDRFFAVRPEGSVSTLKIQRTERGDSAVYLCASSRGLENTGELFFGEGSRLTVL.

V is TRBV6-2 or TRBV6-3 and J is TRBJ2-5, with 8 nucleotides matching TRBD2. The CDR3 loop spans 15 amino acids. The junction had 7 bases not matched to a gene; V was cut back by 2 bases and J by 5 bases. Germline lookup yields CDR1 MNHEY and CDR2 SVGEGT. In DNA, the CDR3 is TGTGCCAGCAGTTACGTAGCGGGGAAGAGGGAGACCCAGTACTTC. It encodes CASSYVAGKRETQYF.

This chain uses TRBV6-5 with TRBJ2-3, with D maybe TRBD2 (6 bases). V lost 7 bases and J 5 bases, leaving 19 bases between the germline ends. Germline assignment: CDR1 MNHEY and CDR2 SVGAGI. This CDR3 region has 15 residues. The CDR3 here is CASTPQGLPGDTQYF. The CDR3 DNA follows: TGTGCCAGCACCCCCCAGGGACTCCCAGGAGATACGCAGTATTTT.

J is TRBJ1-1 and V is TRBV6-5; 7 bases map to TRBD1. The V and J ends lost 6 bases and 4 bases, in that order; junction bases with no gene match: 8. Germline CDR1 MNHEY, CDR2 SVGAGI. The CDR3 extends over 14 amino acids. The CDR3 loop is CASSLYRGGTEAFF. CDR3 DNA: TGTGCCAGCAGCCTTTACAGGGGAGGCACTGAAGCTTTCTTT.

J is TRBJ2-1 and V is TRBV30; 11 positions agree with TRBD2. This CDR3 has 14 amino acids. Germline-derived CDR1 and CDR2 are GTSNPN and SVGIG (reference sequence). The V and J ends lost 5 bases and 6 bases, in that order; junction bases with no gene match: 6. Here the CDR3 reads CAWRGLAEGNEQFF. The CDR3, as DNA: TGTGCCTGGCGGGGACTAGCGGAGGGCAATGAGCAGTTCTTC.

The chain links TRBV19 to TRBJ2-2; TRBD2 matches 14 bases. Germline values: CDR1 LNHDA, CDR2 SQIVND (reference sequence). CDR3 length: 16 amino acids. With 6 bases clipped from V and 1 base from J, the junction kept 1 base outside the gene matches. CDR3 coding DNA: TGTGCCAGTAGGGGGACTAGCGGGAGGAACACCGGGGAGCTGTTTTTT. Amino acids: CASRGTSGRNTGELFF.

The genes are TRBV18 and TRBJ1-1; D is uncertain. The CDR3 is 13 residues long. V dropped 3 bases and J dropped 1 base, with 6 bases sitting between them. Germline assignment: CDR1 KGHSH and CDR2 LQKENI. The CDR3 bases are TGTGCCAGCTCACCTCCAGGGAACACTGAAGCTTTCTTT. It yields the protein CASSPPGNTEAFF.

This rearrangement joins TRBV10-1 to TRBJ1-4; tentatively, D is TRBD1 (5 bases). Trimming shortened V by 6 bases and J by 4 bases, and 24 bases separated the two germline ends. The CDR3 loop spans 18 amino acids. Germline CDR1 reads WNHNN; CDR2 reads SYGVQD (reference sequence). CDR3 sequence: CASRNSRDPPRGNEKLFF. The CDR3, as DNA: TGCGCCAGCAGGAACAGTCGCGATCCTCCTAGGGGTAATGAAAAACTGTTTTTT.

The chain combines TRBV3-1 (or the pseudogene TRBV3-2) with TRBJ2-4, with D maybe TRBD2 (6 bases). Germline V gives CDR1 LGHDT, CDR2 YNNKEL (reference sequence). Trimming shortened V by 7 bases and J by 7 bases, and 20 bases separated the two germline ends. This CDR3 spans 15 amino acids. The CDR3 region is CASTNAGGWGNIQYF. CDR3 coding DNA: TGTGCCAGCACCAACGCAGGAGGGTGGGGGAACATTCAGTACTTC.

V is TRBV7-9 and J is TRBJ1-1; 7 nucleotides align to TRBD1. The V gene's germline CDR1 is SEHNR and CDR2 FQNEAQ (reference sequence). This CDR3 is 13 amino acids long. Trimming cost V 7 bases and J 1 base; bases outside gene matches: 3. CDR3 protein: CASKRQGNTEAFF. CDR3 in DNA: TGTGCCAGCAAGAGACAGGGGAACACTGAAGCTTTCTTT.

The chain carries TRBV2 and TRBJ2-2; TRBD1 matches 10 bases. The CDR3 runs 15 residues. V gave up 3 bases and J gave up 6 bases; unmatched junction bases: 4. Looked up from germline, CDR1 is SNHLY and CDR2 is FYNNEI. CDR3 sequence: CASSETGQGPGELFF. For the CDR3, the DNA is TGTGCCAGCAGTGAGACGGGACAGGGGCCCGGGGAGCTGTTTTTT.

The chain carries TRBV5-6 and TRBJ1-1; the D is unclear. This CDR3 contains 15 residues. Germline-derived CDR1 and CDR2 are SGHDT and YYEEEE. Deletions cut 2 bases from V and 1 base from J, with 12 bases between. The CDR3 sequence is CASSFRGSQNTEAFF. The CDR3 DNA follows: TGTGCCAGCAGCTTTAGAGGCTCTCAGAACACTGAAGCTTTCTTT.

The V and J genes are TRBV5-4 and TRBJ2-7, with D maybe TRBD2 (5 bases). Germline CDR1 reads SGHNT; CDR2 reads YYREEE (reference sequence). The CDR3 runs 14 residues. V was trimmed by 0 bases and J by 7 bases, leaving 14 bases between them. The CDR3 sequence: CASSLVPGSGEQYF. In nucleotides, the CDR3 is TGTGCCAGCAGCTTGGTCCCTGGGAGTGGGGAGCAGTACTTC.

This chain uses TRBV9 with TRBJ1-1; D not resolved. This CDR3 spans 14 amino acids. Deletions cut 1 base from V and 0 bases from J, with 7 bases between. Germline V gene lookup returns CDR1 SGDLS and CDR2 YYNGEE. In DNA form, the CDR3 reads TGTGCCAGCAGCGTATCGGCGGTGAACACTGAAGCTTTCTTT. The encoded protein is CASSVSAVNTEAFF.

This clone occurred once. The J gene is TRBJ2-1, the V gene TRBV24-1; D not certain. V gave up 0 bases and J gave up 9 bases, with 5 bases separating them. The length of the CDR3 is 12 residues. CDR1 is KGHDR, CDR2 SFDVKD, per germline. The CDR3 nucleotides read TGTGCCACCAGTGATTTGAAGCTTGAGCAGTTCTTC. Translation gives CATSDLKLEQFF.

The rearrangement joins TRBV3-1 (or the pseudogene TRBV3-2) to TRBJ2-7; possibly TRBD1 for D (5 bases). The germline CDR1 and CDR2 sequences are LGHDT and YNNKEL (reference sequence). Trimming stripped 0 bases from V and 5 bases from J, with 14 bases between. The CDR3 has 15 amino acids. This chain's CDR3 is CASSQDLVRRDEQYF. The CDR3 DNA follows: TGTGCCAGCAGCCAAGATCTAGTCCGCAGGGACGAGCAGTACTTC.

For this clone: The junction differs from germline at one of its ends, possibly a read error. The rearrangement uses TRBV7-7 and TRBJ2-5; 14 nucleotides line up with TRBD2. The CDR3 length is 18 residues. CDR1 and CDR2 (germline): SSHAT, FNYEAQ (reference sequence). The DNA of the CDR3 is TGTGCTAGCAGCTATGCCATAGCCGGGACTAGCGGGGGAGAGACCCAGTACTTC. Residues: CASSYAIAGTSGGETQYF.

This clone is a singleton in its sample. The chain links TRBV19 to TRBJ2-7; 7 bases are shared with TRBD1. The CDR3 length is 16 residues. The V and J ends lost 3 bases and 6 bases, in that order; junction bases with no gene match: 14. Germline CDR1 LNHDA, CDR2 SQIVND (reference sequence). DNA for the CDR3: TGTGCCAGTAGTATCAAACAGACCATACAGGGGACCGAGCAGTACTTC. Protein: CASSIKQTIQGTEQYF.

In this sample, this clone turned up a few times. This chain connects TRBV19 to TRBJ1-5; TRBD1 matches at 7 bases. The CDR3 has 16 residues. The germline gives CDR1 LNHDA, CDR2 SQIVND (reference sequence). J gave up 0 bases and V 6 bases, and 8 bases lay outside the gene matches. The CDR3 DNA reads as TGTGCCAGTAGGAGGGACAGCCTTCTTAGCAATCAGCCCCAGCATTTT. This gives the protein CASRRDSLLSNQPQHF.

The chain links TRBV5-8 to TRBJ1-2; D not resolved. The germline V and J ends were trimmed by 1 base and 3 bases, with 19 bases remaining between them. Germline V lookup: CDR1 SGHTS, CDR2 YDEGEE. CDR3 size: 17 residues. In DNA form, the CDR3 reads TGTGCCAGCAGCTTGTTAGTTATCCAGAGGGAGTACTATGGCTACACCTTC. Protein product: CASSLLVIQREYYGYTF.

This chain joins TRBV19 and TRBJ2-3; weak D call: TRBD2 (6 bases). This CDR3 is built from 15 residues. Per the germline V gene, CDR1 is LNHDA and CDR2 is SQIVND (reference sequence). V lost 5 bases, J lost 1 base, and 13 bases lay in between. The CDR3 spells CASSWDGGGTDTQYF. CDR3 nucleotide sequence: TGTGCCAGTAGTTGGGACGGCGGGGGCACAGATACGCAGTATTTT.

The chain employs TRBV7-2 and TRBJ2-7, with D possibly being TRBD1 (6 bases). This CDR3 spans 14 amino acids. Germline values: CDR1 SGHTA, CDR2 FQGNSA. V was cut by 1 base and J by 7 bases, with 14 bases left in between. The chain's CDR3 is CASSLVWGPGEQYF. CDR3 DNA: TGTGCCAGCAGCTTAGTGTGGGGGCCTGGGGAGCAGTACTTC.

The V call is TRBV6-5, the J call TRBJ2-1; the D gene is possibly TRBD1 (5 bases). Trimming pared 2 bases from V and 6 bases from J, leaving 11 bases between. The CDR3 totals 14 residues. Per the germline V gene, CDR1 is MNHEY and CDR2 is SVGAGI. DNA of the CDR3: TGTGCCAGCAGTTACGACGGCCAGGGCAATGAGCAGTTCTTC. Amino acids: CASSYDGQGNEQFF.

The chain has TRBV27 and TRBJ2-7, with 8 bases fitting TRBD1. After removal of 5 bases from V and 5 bases from J, the junction contained 11 bases not matched to a gene. Per the germline V gene, CDR1 is MNHEY and CDR2 is SMNVEV (reference sequence). The CDR3 totals 15 residues. The CDR3 coding sequence is TGTGCCAGCAGTACCCGGGGACAGGCCCTAGACGAGCAGTACTTC. Residues: CASSTRGQALDEQYF.

This clone turned up a few times. V gene TRBV6-2 or TRBV6-3 combines with J gene TRBJ2-7; no definite D call. Germline assignment: CDR1 MNHEY and CDR2 SVGEGT. Trimming stripped 5 bases from V and 7 bases from J, with 9 bases between. CDR3 size: 11 residues. DNA of the CDR3: TGTGCCAGCAGTCCACTCTGGGAGCAGTACTTC. The encoded protein is CASSPLWEQYF.

The chain couples TRBV4-3 to TRBJ2-1, with D possibly matching TRBD2 (5 bases). The CDR3 runs to 14 residues. In germline, CDR1 is LGHNA, CDR2 YSLEER. V shed 4 bases and J shed 4 bases, with 11 bases lying between them. The CDR3 reads CASSPQAEYNEQFF. The CDR3 region has the DNA TGCGCCAGCAGCCCCCAAGCGGAGTACAATGAGCAGTTCTTC.

This clone was picked up a small number of times. The chain uses TRBV3-1 (or the pseudogene TRBV3-2) and TRBJ2-7; 10 bases are shared with TRBD2. V shed 4 bases and J 2 bases; nucleotides not matched to a gene: 2. Germline CDR1 and CDR2: LGHDT and YNNKEL (reference sequence). The CDR3 is 14 residues long. In DNA form, the CDR3 reads TGTGCCAGCAGCCGGACTAGCGGTCCCTACGAGCAGTACTTC. Translation gives CASSRTSGPYEQYF.